This entry features one T cell receptor (beta chain) sequence. The data belong to a study of blood T cell repertoires in COVID-19. Overall study context: Material from acute and convalescent COVID-19 was sourced from the United States, Italy and Spain. The cDNA or gDNA used as material had been derived from T cells, B-cell-depleted T cells, or PBMCs.

Authors' analysis steps: Reference gene primer amplification yielded estimated nucleated cell counts. Libraries were prepared by immunoSEQ multiplex PCR; TCRdb keeps only in-frame clonotypes and omits some of them. For V, J and clone size, that table is used; D and trimming come from the DNA. Among over 300,000 clones listed, around 87% were seen once. This TCR came from a man between 18 and 35 years old with active or convalescent COVID-19. The sequencing sample was made of peripheral blood.

CDR3 bases: TGCGCCAGCAGCTTGGAAATCCCGGTGAACACTGAAGCTTTCTTT. Its protein is CASSLEIPVNTEAFF. V is TRBV5-1 and J is TRBJ1-1; D ambiguous. The V end was cut by 0 bases, the J end by 0 bases, with 9 bases between. Germline V gene data show CDR1 as SGHRS and CDR2 as YFSETQ. CDR3 length equals 15 residues.